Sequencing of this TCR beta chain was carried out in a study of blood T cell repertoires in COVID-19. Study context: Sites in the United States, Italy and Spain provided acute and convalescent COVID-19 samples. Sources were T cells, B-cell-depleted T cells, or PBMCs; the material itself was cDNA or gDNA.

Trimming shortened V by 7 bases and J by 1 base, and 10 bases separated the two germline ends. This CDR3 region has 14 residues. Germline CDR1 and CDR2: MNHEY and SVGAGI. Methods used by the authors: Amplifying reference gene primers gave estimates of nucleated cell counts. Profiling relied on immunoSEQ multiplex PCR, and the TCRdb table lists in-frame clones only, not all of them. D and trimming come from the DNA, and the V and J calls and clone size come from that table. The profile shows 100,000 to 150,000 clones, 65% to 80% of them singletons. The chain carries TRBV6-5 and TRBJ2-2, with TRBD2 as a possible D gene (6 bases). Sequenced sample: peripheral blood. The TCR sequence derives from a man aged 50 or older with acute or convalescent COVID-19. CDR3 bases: TGTGCCAGCAACCCGCGGGGGAACACCGGGGAGCTGTTTTTT. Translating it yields CASNPRGNTGELFF.